These T cell receptor beta chains were read from a single sample in a study of T cells in localized non-small cell lung cancer. Libraries were prepared by immunoSEQ multiplex PCR; TCRdb keeps only in-frame clonotypes and omits some of them. The data show tens of thousands of clones, roughly 79% seen once. Sequenced material: peripheral blood mononuclear cells, taken before any cancer treatment. Source of these receptors: a man aged 40-75 years with stage III lung adenocarcinoma. CDR3s include the opening cysteine and the closing phenylalanine or tryptophan. A D gene is named only where the DNA matches it firmly. Size values are once, few and many counts, or a class for expanded clones, and some rows have none.

j_call clone_size cdr3_length d_call v_call cdr3_nt cdr3_aa
TRBJ2-7 medium-sized 13 NA TRBV9 TGTGCCAGCAGCGTAGTGTCCGGGGGCGAGCAGTACTTC CASSVVSGGEQYF
TRBJ2-6 NA 15 NA TRBV19 TGTGCCAGTAGTAGTACTGGCGTTTCAGGAATTGTCCTGACTTTC CASSSTGVSGIVLTF
TRBJ2-4 NA 16 NA TRBV7-3 TGTGCCAGCAGCTTTGAAGGCGGGGGCGTCAAAAACATTCAGTACTTC CASSFEGGGVKNIQYF
TRBJ2-7 once 13 NA TRBV18 TGTGCCAGCTCACCAGGAAACCGCATCGAGCAGTACTTC CASSPGNRIEQYF
TRBJ1-2 NA 13 NA TRBV4-2 TGTGCCAGCAGCTTTTGGGCAGAGGATGGCTACACCTTC CASSFWAEDGYTF
TRBJ2-3 NA 15 TRBD1 TRBV5-4 TGTGCCAGCAGCTGGAGGACAGGGGGCATCGATACGCAGTATTTT CASSWRTGGIDTQYF
TRBJ2-7 NA 15 NA TRBV7-2 TGTGCCAGCAGCTTAGTGACTACTCATTCCTACGAGCAGTACTTC CASSLVTTHSYEQYF
TRBJ2-1 NA 16 NA TRBV6-1 TGTGCCAGCAGTGAATTTTCAGGGGAGCCCTACAATGAGCAGTTCTTC CASSEFSGEPYNEQFF
TRBJ2-1 few 19 TRBD2 TRBV7-6 TGTGCCAGCAGCCTGACTGAAGCGGGGGGTCTGGGGTCCTACAATGAGCAGTTCTTC CASSLTEAGGLGSYNEQFF
TRBJ2-2 NA 14 NA TRBV5-1 TGCGCCAGCAGCTTGGTTCCGAACACCGGGGAGCTGTTTTTT CASSLVPNTGELFF
TRBJ2-1 NA 14 NA TRBV11-2 TGTGCCAGCAGCTTAAGCCCAGAGGCCGATGAGCAGTTCTTC CASSLSPEADEQFF
TRBJ1-1 once 15 NA TRBV5-5 TGTGCCAGCAGCTTGATCGCTGGCGGGAACACTGAAGCTTTCTTT CASSLIAGGNTEAFF
TRBJ2-2 NA 15 NA TRBV4-2 TGTGCCAGCAGCCAAGATGTATCGAACACCGGGGAGCTGTTTTTT CASSQDVSNTGELFF
TRBJ2-3 NA 18 TRBD2 TRBV5-1 TGCGCCAGCAGCCCTCGATCTCTGACTAGCGGGGGGGCAGATACGCAGTATTTT CASSPRSLTSGGADTQYF
TRBJ2-1 NA 14 TRBD2 TRBV6-5 TGTGCCACCTCCCTAGCGGGGGGGTACAATGAGCAGTTCTTC CATSLAGGYNEQFF
TRBJ2-3 NA 14 TRBD2 TRBV5-6 TGTGCCAGCAGCTCCGGGGGGTACACAGATACGCAGTATTTT CASSSGGYTDTQYF
TRBJ2-4 NA 16 NA TRBV11-2 TGTGCCAGCAGCGTGTTCAGGGCCGGGTCCAAAAACATTCAGTACTTC CASSVFRAGSKNIQYF
TRBJ2-3 NA 15 NA TRBV11-1 TGTGCCAGCAGCTTAATGGGGCGTGGCACAGATACGCAGTATTTT CASSLMGRGTDTQYF
TRBJ2-1 NA 15 NA TRBV5-4 TGTGCCAGCAGCTTCCGTCTGAGCTCCTACAATGAGCAGTTCTTC CASSFRLSSYNEQFF
TRBJ2-5 NA 14 NA TRBV7-2 TGTGCCAGCAGCCATTGGAAACATCAAGAGACCCAGTACTTC CASSHWKHQETQYF
TRBJ1-6 once 15 TRBD1 TRBV5-4 TGTGCCAGCAGCTCCGGGACAGGGCACAATTCACCCCTCCACTTT CASSSGTGHNSPLHF
TRBJ1-1 few 11 NA TRBV30 TGTGCCTGGAGTGTAGACACTGAAGCTTTCTTT CAWSVDTEAFF
TRBJ2-3 NA 17 NA TRBV30 TGTGCCTGGAGCCCCCCCCTGAGGCTCCGCAACACGGATACGCAGTATTTT CAWSPPLRLRNTDTQYF
TRBJ2-5 NA 12 TRBD2 TRBV10-3 TGTGCATCCTCCGCGGGGGGAGAGACCCAGTACTTC CASSAGGETQYF
TRBJ2-3 few 15 TRBD2 TRBV7-2 TGTGCCAGCAGCCGAACTAGCGGGGGGGCGGTCGCGCAGTATTTT CASSRTSGGAVAQYF
TRBJ2-3 NA 15 NA TRBV6-5 TGTGCCAGCAGTTACTCGGACAGTTTTACAGATACGCAGTATTTT CASSYSDSFTDTQYF
TRBJ1-1 NA 14 NA TRBV27 TGTGCCAGCAGTTTTCTGGGTGGGGATTCTGAAGCTTTCTTT CASSFLGGDSEAFF
TRBJ1-3 NA 16 TRBD1 TRBV7-2 TGTGCCAGCAGCTTATACAGGGGGAGCGCTGGAAACACCATATATTTT CASSLYRGSAGNTIYF
TRBJ1-5 NA 13 NA TRBV19 TGTGCCAGTAGTATGGACAGAGTTCAGCCCCAGCATTTT CASSMDRVQPQHF
TRBJ2-5 NA 14 TRBD2 TRBV6-5 TGTGCCAGCAGTTATCGTCGGGGGGGCCAGACCCAGTACTTC CASSYRRGGQTQYF
TRBJ2-7 NA 12 NA TRBV19 TGTGCCAGTAGTGCTTCTTACTACGAGCAGTACTTC CASSASYYEQYF
TRBJ2-7 NA 15 NA TRBV30 TGTGCCTGGAGTAGCAAGGGGGGACCATCCTACGAGCAGTACTTC CAWSSKGGPSYEQYF
TRBJ1-1 NA 15 NA TRBV7-8 TGTGCCAGCAGCGTCCCAGGGGATCTGAGCACTGAAGCTTTCTTT CASSVPGDLSTEAFF
TRBJ2-7 NA 14 NA TRBV28 TGTGCCAGCAGTTTATATCGGGGGTCCTACGAGCAGTACTTC CASSLYRGSYEQYF
TRBJ2-3 once 16 NA TRBV7-2 TGTGCCAGCAGCTTAGGATGGGGGACTAGCACAGATACGCAGTATTTT CASSLGWGTSTDTQYF
TRBJ1-5 NA 14 NA TRBV6-5 TGTGCCAGCAGTTACTACTTAGTCAATCAGCCCCAGCATTTT CASSYYLVNQPQHF
TRBJ2-3 NA 12 NA TRBV10-2 TGCGCCAGCCAAGGGGGGGGAGATACGCAGTATTTT CASQGGGDTQYF
TRBJ1-2 NA 13 NA TRBV6-6 TGTGCCAGCTCCCGGAGCAGAAACTATGGCTACACCTTC CASSRSRNYGYTF
TRBJ2-7 NA 15 NA TRBV5-4 TGTGCCAGCAGCTTGCCGGAACACGGAATATACGAGCAGTACTTC CASSLPEHGIYEQYF
TRBJ2-7 NA 13 NA TRBV29-1 TGCAGCGTTATGGGGACGGTCGGTGTCGAGCAGTACTTC CSVMGTVGVEQYF
TRBJ2-7 NA 16 TRBD1 TRBV10-1 TGCGCCAGCAGTGATTACGGGACAGGGGGATTCTACGAGCAGTACTTC CASSDYGTGGFYEQYF
TRBJ2-2 NA 14 NA TRBV11-3 TGTGCCAGCAGCTTAGGCCCCGGGACAGGGGAGCTGTTTTTT CASSLGPGTGELFF
TRBJ2-1 NA 13 NA TRBV18 TGTGCCAGCTCCCCAAGCATGAACAATGAGCAGTTCTTC CASSPSMNNEQFF